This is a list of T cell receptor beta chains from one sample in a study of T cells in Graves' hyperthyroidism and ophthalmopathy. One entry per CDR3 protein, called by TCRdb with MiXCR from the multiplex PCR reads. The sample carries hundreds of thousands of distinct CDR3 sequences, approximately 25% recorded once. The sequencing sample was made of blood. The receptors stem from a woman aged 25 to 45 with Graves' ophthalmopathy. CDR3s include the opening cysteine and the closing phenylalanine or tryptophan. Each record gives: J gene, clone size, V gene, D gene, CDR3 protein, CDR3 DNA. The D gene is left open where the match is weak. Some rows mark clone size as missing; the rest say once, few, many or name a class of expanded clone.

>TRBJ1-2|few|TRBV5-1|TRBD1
CASSYDRGDYGYTF
TGCGCCAGCAGCTACGACAGGGGGGACTATGGCTACACCTTC
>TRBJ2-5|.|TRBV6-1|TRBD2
CASEGRVSETQYF
TGTGCCAGCGAAGGGAGGGTTTCGGAGACCCAGTACTTC
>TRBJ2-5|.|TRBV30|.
CAWTPGSKETQCF
TGTGCCTGGACCCCGGGATCCAAAGAGACCCAGTGCTTC
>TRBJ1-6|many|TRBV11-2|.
CASSLGPPSNYNSPLHF
TGTGCCAGCAGCTTAGGTCCCCCCAGCAACTATAATTCACCCCTCCACTTT
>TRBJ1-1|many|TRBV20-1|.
CSARDPGKIEAYTEAFF
TGCAGTGCTAGAGATCCAGGGAAGATCGAGGCGTACACTGAAGCTTTCTTT
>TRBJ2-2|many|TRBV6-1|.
CASSNRDLGTGELFF
TGTGCCAGCAGCAACCGGGACCTGGGCACCGGGGAGCTGTTTTTT
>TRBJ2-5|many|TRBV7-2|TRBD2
CASSLALRGGETQYF
TGTGCCAGCAGCTTAGCGCTTCGGGGGGGGGAGACCCAGTACTTC
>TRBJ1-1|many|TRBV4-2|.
CASSQPTGSTEAFF
TGTGCCAGCAGCCAACCTACAGGGAGCACTGAAGCTTTCTTT
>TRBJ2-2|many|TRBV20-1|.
CSARRQTAGELFF
TGCAGTGCTCGTAGACAGACCGCCGGGGAGCTGTTTTTT
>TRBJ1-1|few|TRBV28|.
CASRPETRYTGAFF
TGTGCCAGCAGACCAGAGACACGCTACACGGGAGCTTTCTTT
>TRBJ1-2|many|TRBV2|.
CASSPVDYGYTF
TGTGCCAGCAGTCCAGTTGACTATGGCTACACCTTC
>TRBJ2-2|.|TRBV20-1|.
CSPHGDTGELFF
TGCAGTCCTCACGGGGACACCGGGGAGCTGTTTTTT
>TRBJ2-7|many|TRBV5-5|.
CASSLQGPRGEQYF
TGTGCCAGCAGCCTCCAGGGGCCCCGGGGGGAGCAGTACTTC
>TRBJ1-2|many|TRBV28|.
CASSSNPGKGYTF
TGTGCCAGCAGTTCGAACCCAGGGAAGGGCTACACCTTC
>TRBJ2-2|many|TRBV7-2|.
CASSTGDTNTGELFF
TGTGCCAGCAGTACGGGTGATACGAACACCGGGGAGCTGTTTTTT
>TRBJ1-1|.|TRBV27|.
CASSPLPVGGEAFF
TGTGCCAGCAGTCCGCTTCCGGTCGGGGGTGAAGCTTTCTTT
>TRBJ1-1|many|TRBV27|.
CASSTDSLNTEAFF
TGTGCCAGCAGTACCGACAGCTTGAACACTGAAGCTTTCTTT
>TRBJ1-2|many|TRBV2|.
CASSEALAGHLGYTF
TGTGCCAGCAGTGAAGCGCTTGCGGGGCACCTTGGCTACACCTTC
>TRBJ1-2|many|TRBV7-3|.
CASSLDDGYGYTF
TGTGCCAGCAGCTTAGATGATGGCTATGGCTACACCTTC
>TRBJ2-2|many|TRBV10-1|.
CASSESKIGELFF
TGCGCCAGCAGTGAGTCGAAGATCGGGGAGCTGTTTTTT
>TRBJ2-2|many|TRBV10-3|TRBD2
CAIRYTSGGAVGELFF
TGTGCCATCCGCTACACTAGCGGGGGGGCGGTCGGGGAGCTGTTTTTT
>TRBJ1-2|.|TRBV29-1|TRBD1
CSASPSGTGNYGYTF
TGCAGCGCCTCCCCCTCCGGGACAGGGAACTATGGCTACACCTTC
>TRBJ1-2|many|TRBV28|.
CASRSGPNYGYTF
TGTGCCAGCAGATCGGGGCCTAACTATGGCTACACCTTC
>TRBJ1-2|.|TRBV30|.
CAWRAAGGGYTF
TGTGCCTGGCGAGCCGCCGGCGGCGGCTACACCTTC
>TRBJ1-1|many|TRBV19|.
CASSKGTEAFF
TGTGCCAGTAGTAAAGGGACTGAAGCTTTCTTT
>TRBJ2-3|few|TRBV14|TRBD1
CASRNGQATQYF
TGTGCCAGCAGGAACGGACAGGCTACGCAGTATTTT
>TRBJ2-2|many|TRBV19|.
CASSIVLARTGELFF
TGTGCCAGTAGTATCGTCCTAGCGAGAACCGGGGAGCTGTTTTTT
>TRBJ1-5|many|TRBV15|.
CATSPPTGGIDQPQHF
TGTGCCACCAGCCCTCCTACCGGGGGTATCGATCAGCCCCAGCATTTT